The clone carrying this T cell receptor (beta chain) was counted between two and nine times. This CDR3 has 11 residues. With 6 bases removed from V and 12 bases from J, the gap between germline ends came to 14 bases. CDR1 is MNHEY, CDR2 SMNVEV, per germline (reference sequence). Clones were read by immunoSEQ multiplex PCR, and TCRdb kept only the in-frame ones, dropping some. The table lists under 400,000 clones, more than 85% of them singletons, with 5.7% in the top ten. Time point described: blood from clinic visit 5 months post-surgery; TSC patient then seizure free. The record originates from a study of brain T cells in children with intractable seizures.

The chain employs TRBV27 and TRBJ1-1, with D maybe TRBD1 (5 bases). The source material was peripheral blood, sampled 5 to 6 months after surgery. This TCR derives from a boy under two years old with tuberous sclerosis and intractable seizures. As DNA, the CDR3 is TGTGCCAGCAGATGGGGGGGGAAAACTTTCTTT. This sequence encodes CASRWGGKTFF.